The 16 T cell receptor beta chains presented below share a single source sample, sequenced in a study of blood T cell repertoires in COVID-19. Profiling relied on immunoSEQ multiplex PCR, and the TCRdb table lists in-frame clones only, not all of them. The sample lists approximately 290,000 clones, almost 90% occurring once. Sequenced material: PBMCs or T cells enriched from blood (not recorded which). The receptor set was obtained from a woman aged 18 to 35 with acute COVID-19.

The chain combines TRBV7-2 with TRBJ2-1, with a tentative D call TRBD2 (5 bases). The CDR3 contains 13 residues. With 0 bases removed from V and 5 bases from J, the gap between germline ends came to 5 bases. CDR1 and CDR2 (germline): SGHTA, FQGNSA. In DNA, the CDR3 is TGTGCCAGCAGCTTAGCGGGAGACAATGAGCAGTTCTTC. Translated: CASSLAGDNEQFF.

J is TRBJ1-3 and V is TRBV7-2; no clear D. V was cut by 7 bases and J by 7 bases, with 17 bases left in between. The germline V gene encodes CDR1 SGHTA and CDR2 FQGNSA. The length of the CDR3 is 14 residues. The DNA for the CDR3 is TGTGCCAGCACCCTAAGCGGGTCGAGGAACACCATATATTTT. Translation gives CASTLSGSRNTIYF.

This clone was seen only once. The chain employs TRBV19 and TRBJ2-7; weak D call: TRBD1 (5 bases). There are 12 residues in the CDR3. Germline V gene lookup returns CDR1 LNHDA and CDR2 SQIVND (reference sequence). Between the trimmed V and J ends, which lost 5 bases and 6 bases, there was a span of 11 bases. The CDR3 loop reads CASSSQGGEQYF. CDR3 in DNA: TGTGCCAGTAGTTCCCAGGGCGGCGAGCAGTACTTC.

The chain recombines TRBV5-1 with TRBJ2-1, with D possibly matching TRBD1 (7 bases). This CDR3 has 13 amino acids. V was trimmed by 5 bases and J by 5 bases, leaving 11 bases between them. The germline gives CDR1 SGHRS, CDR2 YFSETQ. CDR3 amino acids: CASSPGGNNEQFF. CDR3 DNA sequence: TGCGCCAGCAGTCCAGGGGGGAACAATGAGCAGTTCTTC.

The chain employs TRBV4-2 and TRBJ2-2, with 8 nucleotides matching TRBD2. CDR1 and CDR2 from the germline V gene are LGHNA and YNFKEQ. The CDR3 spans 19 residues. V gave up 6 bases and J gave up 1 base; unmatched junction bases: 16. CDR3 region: CASSGTSGKPSGNTGELFF. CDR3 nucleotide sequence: TGTGCCAGCAGTGGAACTAGCGGAAAACCGTCCGGGAACACCGGGGAGCTGTTTTTT.

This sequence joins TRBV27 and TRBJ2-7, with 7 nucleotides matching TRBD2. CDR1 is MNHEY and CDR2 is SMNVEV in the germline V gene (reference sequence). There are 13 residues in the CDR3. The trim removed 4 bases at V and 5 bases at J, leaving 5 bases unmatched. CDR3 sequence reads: CASSSGRGHEQYF. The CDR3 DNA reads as TGTGCCAGCAGTTCGGGGAGGGGCCACGAGCAGTACTTC.

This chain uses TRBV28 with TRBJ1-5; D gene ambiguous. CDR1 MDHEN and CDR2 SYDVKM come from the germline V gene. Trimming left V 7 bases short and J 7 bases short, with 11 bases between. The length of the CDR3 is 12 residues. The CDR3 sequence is CASKELSQPQHF. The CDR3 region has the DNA TGTGCCAGCAAGGAGTTGAGCCAGCCCCAGCATTTT.

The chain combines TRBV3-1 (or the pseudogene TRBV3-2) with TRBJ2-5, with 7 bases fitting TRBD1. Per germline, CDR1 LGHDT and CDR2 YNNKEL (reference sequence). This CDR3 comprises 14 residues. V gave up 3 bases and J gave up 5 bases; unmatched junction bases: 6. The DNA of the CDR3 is TGTGCCAGCAGCCATCGACAGGGTCGGGAGACCCAGTACTTC. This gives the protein CASSHRQGRETQYF.

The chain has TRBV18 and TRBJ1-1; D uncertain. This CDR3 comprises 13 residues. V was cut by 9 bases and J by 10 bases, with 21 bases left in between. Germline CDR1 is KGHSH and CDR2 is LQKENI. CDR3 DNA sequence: TGTGCCAGTCGAGGCCCGAATTTAGCGGGAGCTTTCTTT. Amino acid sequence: CASRGPNLAGAFF. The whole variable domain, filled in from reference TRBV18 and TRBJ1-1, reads NAGVMQNPRHLVRRRGQEARLRCSPMKGHSHVYWYRQLPEEGLKFMVYLQKENIIDESGMPKERFSAEFPKEGPSILRIQQVVRGDSAAYFCASRGPNLAGAFFGQGTRLTVV.

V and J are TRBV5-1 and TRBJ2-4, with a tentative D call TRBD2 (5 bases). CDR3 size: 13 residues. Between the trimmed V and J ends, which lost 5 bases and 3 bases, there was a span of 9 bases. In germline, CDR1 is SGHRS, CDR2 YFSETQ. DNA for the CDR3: TGCGCCAGCAGTGGCGAGGGCAAAAACATTCAGTACTTC. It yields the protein CASSGEGKNIQYF. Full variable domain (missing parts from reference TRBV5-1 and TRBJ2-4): KAGVTQTPRYLIKTRGQQVTLSCSPISGHRSVSWYQQTPGQGLQFLFEYFSETQRNKGNFPGRFSGRQFSNSRSEMNVSTLELGDSALYLCASSGEGKNIQYFGAGTRLSVL.

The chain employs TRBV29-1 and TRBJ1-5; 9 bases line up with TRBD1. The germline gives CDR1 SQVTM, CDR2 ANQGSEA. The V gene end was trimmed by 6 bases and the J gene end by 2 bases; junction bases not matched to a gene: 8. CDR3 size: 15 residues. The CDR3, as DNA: TGCAGCGTCGAAACAGGGGGCGCTGGCAATCAGCCCCAGCATTTT. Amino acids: CSVETGGAGNQPQHF.

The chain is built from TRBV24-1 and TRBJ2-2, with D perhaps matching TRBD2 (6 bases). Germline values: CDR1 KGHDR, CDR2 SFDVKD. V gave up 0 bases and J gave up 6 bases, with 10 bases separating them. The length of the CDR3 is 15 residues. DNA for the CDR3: TGTGCCACCAGTGATTTGGGGGGGATCCCCGGGGAGCTGTTTTTT. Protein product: CATSDLGGIPGELFF.

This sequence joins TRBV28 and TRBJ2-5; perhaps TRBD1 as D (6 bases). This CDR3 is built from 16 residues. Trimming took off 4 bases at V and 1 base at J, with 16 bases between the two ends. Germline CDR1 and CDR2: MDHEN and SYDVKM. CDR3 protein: CASSSPGQGSQETQYF. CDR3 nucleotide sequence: TGTGCCAGCAGTTCACCGGGGCAGGGGAGCCAAGAGACCCAGTACTTC.

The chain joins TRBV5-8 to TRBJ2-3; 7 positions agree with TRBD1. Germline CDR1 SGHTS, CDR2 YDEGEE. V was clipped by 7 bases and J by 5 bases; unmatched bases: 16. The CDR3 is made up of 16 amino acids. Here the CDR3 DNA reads TGTGCCAGCCTACCAAGGGGGCAGACCCCAGGAGATACGCAGTATTTT. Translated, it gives CASLPRGQTPGDTQYF.

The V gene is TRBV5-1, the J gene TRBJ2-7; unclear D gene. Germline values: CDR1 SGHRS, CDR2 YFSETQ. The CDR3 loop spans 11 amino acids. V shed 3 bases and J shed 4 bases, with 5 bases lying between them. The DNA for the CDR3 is TGCGCCAGCAGCTATCAATACGAGCAGTACTTC. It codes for CASSYQYEQYF.

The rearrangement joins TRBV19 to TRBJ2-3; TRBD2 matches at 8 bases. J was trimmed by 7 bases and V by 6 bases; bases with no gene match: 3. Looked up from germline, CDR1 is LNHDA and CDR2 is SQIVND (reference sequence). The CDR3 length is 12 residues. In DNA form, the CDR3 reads TGTGCCAGTAGCGGCGGGAGGTATACGCAGTATTTT. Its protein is CASSGGRYTQYF.